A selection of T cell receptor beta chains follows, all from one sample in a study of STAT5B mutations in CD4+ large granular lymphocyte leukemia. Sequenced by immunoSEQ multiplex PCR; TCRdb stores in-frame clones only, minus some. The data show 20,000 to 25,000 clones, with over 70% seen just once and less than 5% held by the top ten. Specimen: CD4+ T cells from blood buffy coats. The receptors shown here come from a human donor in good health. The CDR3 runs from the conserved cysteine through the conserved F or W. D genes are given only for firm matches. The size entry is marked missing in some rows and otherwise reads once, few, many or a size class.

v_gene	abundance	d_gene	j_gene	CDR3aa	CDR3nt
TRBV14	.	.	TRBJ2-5	CASSQYYGTTQETQYF	TGTGCCAGCAGCCAATACTATGGAACTACCCAAGAGACCCAGTACTTC
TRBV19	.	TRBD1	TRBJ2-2	CASNRNRGTGELFF	TGTGCCAGTAATAGAAACAGGGGCACCGGGGAGCTGTTTTTT
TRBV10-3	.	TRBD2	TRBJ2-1	CAITGLAGLSHPDEQFF	TGTGCCATCACGGGACTAGCGGGATTATCGCATCCCGATGAGCAGTTCTTC
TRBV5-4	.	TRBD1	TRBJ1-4	CASSLKTGQGHEKLFF	TGTGCCAGCAGCTTGAAAACGGGACAGGGGCATGAAAAACTGTTTTTT
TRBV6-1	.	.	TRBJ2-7	CATSEAASHEQYF	TGTGCCACTTCGGAGGCGGCGAGCCACGAGCAGTACTTC
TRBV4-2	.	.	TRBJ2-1	CASSQDTGGSYNEQFF	TGTGCCAGCAGCCAAGACACGGGCGGGTCCTACAATGAGCAGTTCTTC
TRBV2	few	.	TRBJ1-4	CASSQYNEKLFF	TGTGCCAGCAGTCAGTATAATGAAAAACTGTTTTTT
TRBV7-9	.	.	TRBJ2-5	CASSPPVTRGRLQETQYF	TGTGCCAGCAGCCCACCCGTGACTAGGGGGAGACTTCAAGAGACCCAGTACTTC
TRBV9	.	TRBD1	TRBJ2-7	CASSIGQGASLRRYEQYF	TGTGCCAGCAGTATTGGACAGGGGGCGTCCCTTCGGAGGTACGAGCAGTACTTC
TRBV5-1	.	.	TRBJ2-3	CASSLEGSREGLSTDTQYF	TGCGCCAGCAGCTTGGAGGGGAGCAGAGAAGGGTTAAGCACAGATACGCAGTATTTT
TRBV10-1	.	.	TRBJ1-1	CASSRLPNTEAFF	TGCGCCAGCAGCCGACTGCCGAACACTGAAGCTTTCTTT
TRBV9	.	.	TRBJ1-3	CASSVGSSGNTIYF	TGTGCCAGCAGCGTAGGGTCCTCTGGAAACACCATATATTTT
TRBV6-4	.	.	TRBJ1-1	CASRKGVNTEAFF	TGTGCCAGCAGAAAAGGGGTGAACACTGAAGCTTTCTTT
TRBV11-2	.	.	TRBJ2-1	CASSSLTRRTYNEQFF	TGTGCCAGCAGCTCCCTAACTAGGAGAACCTACAATGAGCAGTTCTTC
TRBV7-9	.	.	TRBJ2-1	CASSFPGWGEQFF	TGTGCCAGCAGCTTCCCCGGGTGGGGTGAGCAGTTCTTC
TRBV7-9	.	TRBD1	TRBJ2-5	CASSLGYRGRPGETQYF	TGTGCCAGCAGCTTAGGTTACAGGGGGCGCCCCGGGGAGACCCAGTACTTC
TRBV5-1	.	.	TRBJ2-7	CASSLPNDRTYEQYF	TGCGCCAGCAGCTTGCCAAATGACAGAACCTACGAGCAGTACTTC
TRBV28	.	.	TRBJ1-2	CASSSLHVNYGYTF	TGTGCCAGCAGTTCCTTACACGTTAACTATGGCTACACCTTC
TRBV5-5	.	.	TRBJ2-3	CASSFEGVGTDTQYF	TGTGCCAGCAGCTTCGAGGGAGTGGGTACAGATACGCAGTATTTT
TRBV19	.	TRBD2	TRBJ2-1	CASTLWGLAGNEQFF	TGTGCCAGTACCCTCTGGGGACTAGCGGGAAATGAGCAGTTCTTC
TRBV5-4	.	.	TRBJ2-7	CASSSDGYEQYF	TGTGCCAGCAGCTCGGACGGTTACGAGCAGTACTTC
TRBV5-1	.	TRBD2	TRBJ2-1	CASSLRGGTSGYNEQFF	TGCGCCAGCAGCTTGAGGGGCGGGACTAGCGGATACAATGAGCAGTTCTTC
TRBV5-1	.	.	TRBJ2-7	CASSLNSGYEQYF	TGCGCCAGCAGCTTGAATAGCGGCTACGAGCAGTACTTC
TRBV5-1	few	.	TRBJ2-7	CASSSGAGVTYEQYF	TGCGCCAGCAGCTCAGGTGCAGGAGTAACCTACGAGCAGTACTTC
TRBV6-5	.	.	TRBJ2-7	CASSYDAYEQYF	TGTGCCAGCAGTTACGACGCTTACGAGCAGTACTTC
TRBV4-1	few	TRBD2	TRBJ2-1	CASSQERGIISGDEQFF	TGCGCCAGCAGCCAAGAGCGGGGGATTATTAGCGGCGATGAGCAGTTCTTC
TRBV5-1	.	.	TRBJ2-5	CASRRGAEETQYF	TGCGCCAGCAGAAGAGGAGCCGAAGAGACCCAGTACTTC
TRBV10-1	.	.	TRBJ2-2	CASSGGFTGELFF	TGCGCCAGCAGTGGGGGGTTCACCGGGGAGCTGTTTTTT
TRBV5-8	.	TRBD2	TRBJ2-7	CASSLALAGGPREQYF	TGTGCCAGCAGCTTGGCGCTAGCGGGAGGGCCACGCGAGCAGTACTTC
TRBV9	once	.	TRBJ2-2	CASSVGSGLNTGELFF	TGTGCCAGCAGCGTAGGGAGCGGGCTTAACACCGGGGAGCTGTTTTTT
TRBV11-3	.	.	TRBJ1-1	CASSFGRGFGHTVDEAFF	TGTGCCAGCAGCTTTGGTAGGGGTTTCGGACACACGGTTGATGAAGCTTTCTTT
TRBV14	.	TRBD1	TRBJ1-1	CASSQEDRVRAFF	TGTGCCAGCAGCCAAGAGGACAGGGTTAGAGCTTTCTTT
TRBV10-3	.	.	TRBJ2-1	CAIRGPGGNEQFF	TGTGCCATCAGGGGACCCGGTGGCAATGAGCAGTTCTTC
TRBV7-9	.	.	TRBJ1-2	CASSLTENYGYTF	TGTGCCAGCAGCCTGACAGAAAACTATGGCTACACCTTC
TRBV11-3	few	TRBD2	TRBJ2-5	CASSLGRRETQETQYF	TGTGCCAGCAGCTTAGGGAGGCGGGAGACGCAGGAGACCCAGTACTTC
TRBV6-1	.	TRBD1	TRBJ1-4	CASSAQGGNEKLFF	TGTGCCAGCAGTGCCCAGGGGGGGAATGAAAAACTGTTTTTT
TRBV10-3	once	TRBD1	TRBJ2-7	CAIGSPTGGDSYEQYF	TGTGCCATCGGATCTCCTACAGGGGGCGATTCCTACGAGCAGTACTTC
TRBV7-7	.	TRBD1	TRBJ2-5	CASSKWSGTGGTQYF	TGTGCCAGCAGCAAATGGTCCGGGACAGGGGGGACCCAGTACTTC
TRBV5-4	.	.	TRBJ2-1	CASSSDRINSYNEQFF	TGTGCCAGCAGCTCCGATCGAATTAACTCCTACAATGAGCAGTTCTTC
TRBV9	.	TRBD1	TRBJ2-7	CASSGSETGRYEQYF	TGTGCCAGCAGCGGTTCCGAGACAGGGCGCTACGAGCAGTACTTC
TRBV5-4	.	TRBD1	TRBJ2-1	CASSLFDRGGQFF	TGTGCCAGCAGCTTATTTGACAGGGGTGGTCAGTTCTTC
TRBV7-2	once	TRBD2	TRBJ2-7	CASSLGRGSSYEQYF	TGTGCCAGCAGCTTAGGACGCGGGAGCTCCTACGAGCAGTACTTC
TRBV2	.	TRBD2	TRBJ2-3	CASSEVLAGSTDTQYF	TGTGCCAGCAGTGAAGTGCTAGCGGGGTCCACAGATACGCAGTATTTT
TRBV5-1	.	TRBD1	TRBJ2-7	CASSFTFGRGQLGGEQYF	TGCGCCAGCAGCTTTACGTTCGGCAGGGGGCAGTTAGGCGGCGAGCAGTACTTC
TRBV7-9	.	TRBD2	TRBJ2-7	CASSAGLEAQYF	TGTGCCAGCAGCGCGGGACTAGAGGCGCAGTACTTC
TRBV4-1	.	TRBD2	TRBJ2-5	CASSQELPSGRAGSRETQYF	TGCGCCAGCAGCCAAGAATTGCCTAGCGGGAGGGCCGGTTCCAGGGAGACCCAGTACTTC
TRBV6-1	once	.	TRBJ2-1	CASSVASAYNEQFF	TGTGCCAGCAGTGTGGCGTCGGCCTACAATGAGCAGTTCTTC
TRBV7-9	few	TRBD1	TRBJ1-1	CASSSRNTGGRAFF	TGTGCCAGCAGCTCCCGAAATACAGGGGGCCGTGCTTTCTTT
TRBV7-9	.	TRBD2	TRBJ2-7	CASSLDGGTSRNEQYF	TGTGCCAGCAGCTTAGATGGCGGGACTAGCCGCAACGAGCAGTACTTC
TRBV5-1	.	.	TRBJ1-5	CASSLEGVGNQPQHF	TGCGCCAGCAGCTTGGAGGGGGTCGGCAATCAGCCCCAGCATTTT
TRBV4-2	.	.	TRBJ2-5	CASSQDWETQYF	TGTGCCAGCAGCCAAGACTGGGAGACCCAGTACTTC
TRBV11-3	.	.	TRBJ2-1	CASSLDPSRGGDNEQFF	TGTGCCAGCAGCTTAGATCCTTCTAGGGGGGGGGACAATGAGCAGTTCTTC
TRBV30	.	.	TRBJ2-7	CASGNPEQYF	TGTGCCTCTGGAAACCCCGAGCAGTACTTC
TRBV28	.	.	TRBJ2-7	CASSSGTLGSYEQYF	TGTGCCAGCAGCTCTGGGACCCTCGGCTCCTACGAGCAGTACTTC
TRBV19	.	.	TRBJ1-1	CASSIDHRYYTEAFF	TGTGCCAGTAGTATAGATCACAGATACTACACTGAAGCTTTCTTT
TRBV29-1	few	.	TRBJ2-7	CSAREGASSYEQYF	TGCAGCGCCCGGGAAGGAGCCAGCTCCTACGAGCAGTACTTC
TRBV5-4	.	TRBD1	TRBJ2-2	CASSRTGVSWAGELFF	TGTGCCAGCAGTCGGACAGGGGTATCGTGGGCCGGGGAGCTGTTTTTT